This passage covers 5 T cell receptor beta chains from one sample sequenced in a study of CD8 T cells in ankylosing spondylitis. TCRdb re-called the 5' RACE reads through MiXCR, storing one row per CDR3 protein. The data show hundreds of thousands of distinct CDR3 sequences, 20% seen once. The sequenced sample was blood, either unsorted or a sorted T cell fraction (not recorded which). These receptors were taken from a male donor with ankylosing spondylitis or in good health (not recorded which).

This clonotype was detected many times. The V call is TRBV29-1, the J call TRBJ2-5; D remains ambiguous. The CDR3 sequence is 14 residues long. Trimming cost V 0 bases and J 5 bases, with 13 bases left between them. In germline, CDR1 is SQVTM, CDR2 ANQGSEA. This CDR3 is CSVEDLQVEETQYF. The CDR3 nucleotides are TGCAGCGTTGAAGATCTTCAGGTGGAGGAGACCCAGTACTTC.

This sequence joins TRBV20-1 and TRBJ2-1, with TRBD2 identical over 12 bases. V lost 1 base and J lost 0; bases outside the gene matches: 7. The CDR3 covers 18 residues. The germline CDR1 and CDR2 sequences are DFQATT and SNEGSKA (reference sequence). The DNA for the CDR3 is TGCAGTGCTAGAGGCGGGGGACTAGCGGGTGGCTCCTACAATGAGCAGTTCTTC. The encoded protein is CSARGGGLAGGSYNEQFF.

This chain uses TRBV12-3 or TRBV12-4 with TRBJ1-6; D is possibly TRBD1 (5 bases). The CDR3 runs 12 residues. V was shortened by 8 bases and J by 7 bases, with 9 bases between the two germline ends. The DNA for the CDR3 is TGTGCCAGCCGGGACGGAAATTCACCCCTCCACTTT. Its protein is CASRDGNSPLHF.

This clonotype was seen more than once but under ten times. The chain combines TRBV27 with TRBJ2-1, with TRBD1 matching over 9 bases. The CDR3 runs 14 residues. CDR1 and CDR2 (germline): MNHEY, SMNVEV (reference sequence). V lost 8 bases and J lost 2; bases outside the gene matches: 4. CDR3 amino acids: CASGRQGAYNEQFF. Written as DNA, the CDR3 is TGTGCCAGCGGCCGACAGGGGGCCTACAATGAGCAGTTCTTC.

This clonotype was found many times. V gene TRBV12-3 or TRBV12-4 combines with J gene TRBJ2-1; D is undetermined. Trimming took off 4 bases at V and 6 bases at J, with 4 bases between the two ends. CDR3 length: 11 amino acids. The CDR3 loop is CASSWANEQFF. The CDR3 DNA reads as TGTGCCAGCAGTTGGGCCAATGAGCAGTTCTTC.